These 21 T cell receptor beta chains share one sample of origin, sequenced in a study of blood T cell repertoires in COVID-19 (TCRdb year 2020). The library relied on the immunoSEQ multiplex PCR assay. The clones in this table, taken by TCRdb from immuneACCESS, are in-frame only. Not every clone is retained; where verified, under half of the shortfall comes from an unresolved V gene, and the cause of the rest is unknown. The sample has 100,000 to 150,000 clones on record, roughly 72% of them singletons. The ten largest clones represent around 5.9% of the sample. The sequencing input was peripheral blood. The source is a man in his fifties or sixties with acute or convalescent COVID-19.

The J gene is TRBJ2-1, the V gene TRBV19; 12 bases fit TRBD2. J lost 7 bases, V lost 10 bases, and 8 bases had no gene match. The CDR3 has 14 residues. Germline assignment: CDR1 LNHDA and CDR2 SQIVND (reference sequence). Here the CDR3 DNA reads TGTGCCACAAAGACTAGCGGGGGAGGGAATGAGCAGTTCTTC. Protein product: CATKTSGGGNEQFF.

This chain's CDR3 is CASGSAGGYEQYF. The CDR3, as DNA: TGCGCCAGCGGATCGGCAGGGGGCTACGAGCAGTACTTC. The chain uses TRBV5-1 and TRBJ2-7, with 7 bases fitting TRBD1. The junction had 7 bases not matched to a gene; V was cut back by 7 bases and J by 3 bases. The CDR3 loop spans 13 amino acids. Germline CDR1 SGHRS, CDR2 YFSETQ.

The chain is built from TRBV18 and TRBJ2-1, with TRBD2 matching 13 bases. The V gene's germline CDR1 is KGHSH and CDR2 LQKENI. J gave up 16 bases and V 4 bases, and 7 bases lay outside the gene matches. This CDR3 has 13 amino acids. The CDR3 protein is CASSREGLAGSFF. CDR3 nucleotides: TGTGCCAGCTCACGAGAGGGACTAGCGGGATCATTCTTC.

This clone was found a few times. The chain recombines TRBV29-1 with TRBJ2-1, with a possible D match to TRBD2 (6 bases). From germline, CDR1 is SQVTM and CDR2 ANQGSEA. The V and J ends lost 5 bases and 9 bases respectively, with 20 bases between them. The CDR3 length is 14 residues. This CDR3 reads CSVTPRGMDGEQFF. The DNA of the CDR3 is TGCAGCGTTACCCCCCGCGGGATGGATGGTGAGCAGTTCTTC.

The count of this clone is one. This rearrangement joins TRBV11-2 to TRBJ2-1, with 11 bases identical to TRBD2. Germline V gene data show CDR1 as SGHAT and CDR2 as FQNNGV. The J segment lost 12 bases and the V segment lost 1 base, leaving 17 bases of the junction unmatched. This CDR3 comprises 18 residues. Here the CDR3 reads CASSLAHGLAGGNQGQFF. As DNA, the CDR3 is TGTGCCAGCAGCTTAGCCCACGGTCTAGCGGGAGGAAATCAGGGGCAGTTCTTC. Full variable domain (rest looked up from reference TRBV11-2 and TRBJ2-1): EAGVAQSPRYKIIEKRQSVAFWCNPISGHATLYWYQQILGQGPKLLIQFQNNGVVDDSQLPKDRFSAERLKGVDSTLKIQPAKLEDSAVYLCASSLAHGLAGGNQGQFFGPGTRLTVL.

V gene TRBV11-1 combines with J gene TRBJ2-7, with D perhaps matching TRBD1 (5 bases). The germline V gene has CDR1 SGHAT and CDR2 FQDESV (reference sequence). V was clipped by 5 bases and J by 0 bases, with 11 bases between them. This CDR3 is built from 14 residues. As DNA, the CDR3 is TGTGCCAGCAGCCCCAGGGTTATCTCCTACGAGCAGTACTTC. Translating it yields CASSPRVISYEQYF.

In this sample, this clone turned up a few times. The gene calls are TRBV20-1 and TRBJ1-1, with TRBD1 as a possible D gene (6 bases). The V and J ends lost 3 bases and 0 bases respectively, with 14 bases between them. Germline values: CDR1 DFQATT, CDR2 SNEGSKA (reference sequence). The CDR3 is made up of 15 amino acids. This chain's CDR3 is CSASPQGLMNTEAFF. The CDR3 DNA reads TGCAGTGCTAGTCCACAGGGCCTCATGAACACTGAAGCTTTCTTT.

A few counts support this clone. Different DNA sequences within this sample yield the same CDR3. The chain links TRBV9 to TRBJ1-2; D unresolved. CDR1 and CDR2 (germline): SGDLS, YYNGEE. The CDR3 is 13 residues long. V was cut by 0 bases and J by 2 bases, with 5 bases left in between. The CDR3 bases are TGTGCCAGCAGCGTAGACTCAAACTATGGCTACACCTTC. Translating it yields CASSVDSNYGYTF.

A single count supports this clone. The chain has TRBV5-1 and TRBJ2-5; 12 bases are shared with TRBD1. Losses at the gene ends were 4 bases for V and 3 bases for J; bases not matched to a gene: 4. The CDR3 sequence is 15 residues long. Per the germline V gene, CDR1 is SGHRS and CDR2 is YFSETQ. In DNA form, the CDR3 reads TGCGCCAGCAGCCCTGGGACAGGGGGCGAAGAGACCCAGTACTTC. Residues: CASSPGTGGEETQYF. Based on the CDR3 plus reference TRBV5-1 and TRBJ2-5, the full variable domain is KAGVTQTPRYLIKTRGQQVTLSCSPISGHRSVSWYQQTPGQGLQFLFEYFSETQRNKGNFPGRFSGRQFSNSRSEMNVSTLELGDSALYLCASSPGTGGEETQYFGPGTRLLVL.

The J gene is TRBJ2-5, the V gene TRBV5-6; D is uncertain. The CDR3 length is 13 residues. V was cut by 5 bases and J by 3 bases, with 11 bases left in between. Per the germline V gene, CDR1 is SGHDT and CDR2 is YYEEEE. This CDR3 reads CASRKNREETQYF. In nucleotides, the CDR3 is TGTGCCAGCAGAAAAAACAGAGAAGAGACCCAGTACTTC.

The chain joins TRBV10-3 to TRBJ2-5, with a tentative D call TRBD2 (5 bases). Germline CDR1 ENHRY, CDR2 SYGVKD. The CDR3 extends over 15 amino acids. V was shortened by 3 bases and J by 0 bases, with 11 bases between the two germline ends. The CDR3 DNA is TGTGCCATCAGTGACCCCGGGAAGTACCAAGAGACCCAGTACTTC. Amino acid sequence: CAISDPGKYQETQYF.

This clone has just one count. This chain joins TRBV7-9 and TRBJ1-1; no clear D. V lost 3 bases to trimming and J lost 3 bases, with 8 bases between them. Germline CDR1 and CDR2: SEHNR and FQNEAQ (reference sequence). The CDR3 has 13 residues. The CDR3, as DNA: TGTGCCAGCAGCTTCACGTCGGACACTGAAGCTTTCTTT. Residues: CASSFTSDTEAFF.

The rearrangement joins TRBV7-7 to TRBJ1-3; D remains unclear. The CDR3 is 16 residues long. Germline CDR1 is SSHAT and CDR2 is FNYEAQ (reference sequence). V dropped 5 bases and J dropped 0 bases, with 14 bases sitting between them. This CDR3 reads CASSPPPPVSGNTIYF. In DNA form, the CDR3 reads TGTGCCAGCAGCCCACCCCCCCCAGTCTCTGGAAACACCATATATTTT.

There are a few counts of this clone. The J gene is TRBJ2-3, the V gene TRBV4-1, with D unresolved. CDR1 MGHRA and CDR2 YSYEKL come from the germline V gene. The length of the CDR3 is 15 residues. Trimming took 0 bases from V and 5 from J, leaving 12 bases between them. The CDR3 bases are TGCGCCAGCAGCCAAGACGAGGCAGCCTTAGATACGCAGTATTTT. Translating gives CASSQDEAALDTQYF.

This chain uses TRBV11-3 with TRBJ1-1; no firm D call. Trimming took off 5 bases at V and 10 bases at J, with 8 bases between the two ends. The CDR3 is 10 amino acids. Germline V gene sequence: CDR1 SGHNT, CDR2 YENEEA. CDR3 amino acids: CASSLGGAFF. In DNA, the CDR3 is TGTGCCAGCAGCCTAGGCGGAGCTTTCTTT.

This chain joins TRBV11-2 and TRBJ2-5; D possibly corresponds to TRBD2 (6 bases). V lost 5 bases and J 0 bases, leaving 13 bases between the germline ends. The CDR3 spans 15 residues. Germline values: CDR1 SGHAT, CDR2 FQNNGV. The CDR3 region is CASSVGTLNQETQYF. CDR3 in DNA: TGTGCCAGCAGCGTCGGGACTTTAAACCAAGAGACCCAGTACTTC.

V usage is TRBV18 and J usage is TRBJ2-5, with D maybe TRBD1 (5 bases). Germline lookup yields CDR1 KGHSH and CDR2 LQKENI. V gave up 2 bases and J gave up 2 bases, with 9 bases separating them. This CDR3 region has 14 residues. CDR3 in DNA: TGTGCCAGCTCACCATCGACAGTACAAGAGACCCAGTACTTC. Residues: CASSPSTVQETQYF.

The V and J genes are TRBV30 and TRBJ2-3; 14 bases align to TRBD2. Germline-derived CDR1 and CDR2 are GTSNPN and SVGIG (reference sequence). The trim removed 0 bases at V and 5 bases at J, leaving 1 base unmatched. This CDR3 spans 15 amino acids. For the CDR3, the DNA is TGTGCCTGGAGTGTAGGACTAGCGGGAGGAGATACGCAGTATTTT. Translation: CAWSVGLAGGDTQYF.

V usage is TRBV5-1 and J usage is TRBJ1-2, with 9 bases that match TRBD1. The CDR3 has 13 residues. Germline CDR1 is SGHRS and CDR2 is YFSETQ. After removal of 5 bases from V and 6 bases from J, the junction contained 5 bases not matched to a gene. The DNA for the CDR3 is TGCGCCAGCAGTTTCGACAGGGGGGATGGCTACACCTTC. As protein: CASSFDRGDGYTF.

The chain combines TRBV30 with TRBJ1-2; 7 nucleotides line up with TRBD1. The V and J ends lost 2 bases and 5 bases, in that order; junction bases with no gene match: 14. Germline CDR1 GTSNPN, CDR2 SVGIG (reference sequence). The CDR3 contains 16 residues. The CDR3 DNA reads TGTGCCTGGAGTCGGGCAGGGGGGACCCTGTGGTATGGCTACACCTTC. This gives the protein CAWSRAGGTLWYGYTF.

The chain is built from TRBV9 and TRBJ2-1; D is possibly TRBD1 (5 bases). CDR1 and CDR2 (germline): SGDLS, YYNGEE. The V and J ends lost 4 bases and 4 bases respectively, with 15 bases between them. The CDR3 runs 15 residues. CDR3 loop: CASSLRATAYNEQFF. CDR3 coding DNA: TGTGCCAGCAGCTTGCGTGCGACAGCGTACAATGAGCAGTTCTTC.